This TCR beta chain stems from a study of naive and memory T cell subsets. Study outcomes and limitations: Especially in CD8 cells, naive repertoires contained a few larger clonotypes, possibly CD45RA-re-expressing memory cells.

On this clonotype: Its specificity is not known.

This CDR3 spans 13 amino acids. Germline CDR1 MGHDK, CDR2 SYGVNS. Trimming removed 1 base at V and 12 bases at J, with 10 bases between. Two oligonucleotides, mixed equimolar, formed the beta constant-region primer covering TRBC1 and TRBC2. Four rounds of PCR amplified the ligated cDNA using nested alpha and beta constant-region primers plus SP2. An oligonucleotide with the SP2 primer and a 12-nucleotide UMI was ligated to the cDNA 3' end. TCRdb reprocessed the UMI-ligation and nested PCR reads via MiXCR and lists one record per CDR3 protein. Counted here are 130,000 to 150,000 distinct CDR3 sequences, under 25% occurring once; the ten biggest clones make up 0.085% to 0.11%. CMV status came from CD4+ T cell IFNgamma after overnight CMV lysate stimulation of fresh PBMCs. Four subsets defined by CD45RA and CD27 were sorted after CD3, CD4, CD8 and live/dead staining.

V and J are TRBV25-1 and TRBJ1-6, with D possibly matching TRBD1 (5 bases). The sample consisted of naive CD4+ T cells from blood. The TCR originated in a human donor in good health. In nucleotides, the CDR3 is TGTGCCAGCAGTGAATGGGGGGACGGACCCCTCCACTTT. It codes for CASSEWGDGPLHF.